This T cell receptor beta chain derives from a study of metastatic and nonmetastatic thyroid tumors. Across the whole study: Patients with malignant and benign thyroid disease provided blood and tumor or nodule tissue, whose repertoires were compared. Findings of the study overall: For both blood and tumor, malignant thyroid tumors reportedly showed significantly higher TCR beta diversity than benign nodules did.

In the original workflow: Clinicopathological groups supplied CDR3 differences that were used to build a distant-metastasis classifier for papillary thyroid cancer. TCRdb re-clonotyped the PCR reads via MiXCR. The V and J calls were determined by TCRdb, not by the authors. The data hold some 19,000 clones, with under 35% observed a single time. Worth noting for this clone: Its antigen remains unknown.

V was pared by 6 bases and J by 4 bases, with 18 bases between. The CDR3 length is 15 residues. CDR1 is SGHTA, CDR2 FQGTGA, per germline. No treatment of any kind had been given to any patient before thyroid surgery. The V gene is TRBV7-3, the J gene TRBJ1-2; D gene ambiguous. Sequencing was performed on tumor tissue. This TCR was sampled from a female donor with papillary thyroid cancer or a benign thyroid nodule (not recorded which). Some clones in this sample may be carry-over from other donors' samples. The DNA for the CDR3 is TGTGCCAGCAGTCGATCTGGGAGGACCCCCTATGGCTACACCTTC. Its protein product is CASSRSGRTPYGYTF.